This T cell receptor (beta chain) was observed in a study of tissue T cells after allogeneic stem cell transplantation. Across the study: Patients with graft-versus-host disease had grafts: several unmodified, three CD34-selected and T-cell-depleted.

CDR3 length: 17 residues. Trimming took off 4 bases at V and 7 bases at J, with 21 bases between the two ends. CDR1 is SGHRS and CDR2 is YFSETQ in the germline V gene. Notes on the study in general: Within patients, tissue anatomy strongly shaped TCR repertoire composition. Which tissue TCRs were alloreactive or antigen-specific was not determined. Some clones might be persisting host cells. Few T cell clones were shared across patients, but motif clusters showed tissue-specific shared signatures.

Comments on this clone: The antigen remains undetermined.

Some clones are missing from TCRdb's copy, which holds only in-frame ones; the method was immunoSEQ multiplex PCR. This sample has 700 to 900 clones, with around four fifths found just once. This chain links TRBV5-1 with TRBJ1-6, with D tentatively TRBD1 (5 bases). Source: liver tissue, taken at autopsy. This TCR was recovered from a female patient aged 18 to 55 with steroid-refractory graft-versus-host disease after an allogeneic stem cell transplant. Some T cells may have originated in the graft donor. The CDR3 spells CASSAGLLLSRNSPLHF. Here the CDR3 DNA reads TGCGCCAGCAGCGCGGGACTCCTCTTGTCTAGAAATTCACCCCTCCACTTT.